This TCR beta chain was retrieved from a study of blood T cell repertoires in COVID-19. Study details: Researchers got acute and convalescent COVID-19 samples from the United States, Italy and Spain. PBMCs, B-cell-depleted T cells, or T cells provided the cDNA or gDNA that made up the material.

All recovered Cohort 3 donors got two negative PCRs, got clearance, or saw symptom resolution. The count of this clone is one. Source study methods: Reference gene primer amplification gave nucleated cell count estimates. Here immunoSEQ multiplex PCR was the method, and the copy in TCRdb shows in-frame clones only, minus some. V and J calls and clone size follow that table, whereas D and trimming were derived from the DNA. The data show about 400,000 clones, nearly 90% seen once. From germline, CDR1 is MGHRA and CDR2 YSYEKL. The CDR3 totals 13 residues. With V trimmed by 6 bases and J by 4 bases, 3 bases remained unmatched.

Specimen: PBMCs or T cells enriched from blood (not recorded which). The chain employs TRBV4-1 and TRBJ2-1; 7 bases fit TRBD1. The TCR originated in a woman younger than 45 who had recovered from COVID-19. CDR3 protein: CASRPGQYNEQFF. The CDR3 nucleotides read TGCGCCAGCAGGCCGGGACAGTACAATGAGCAGTTCTTC.